This is a list of T cell receptor beta chains from one sample in a study of blood T cell repertoires in COVID-19. Sequencing was performed with immunoSEQ multiplex PCR; in TCRdb, only in-frame clones are kept and a portion is missing. The data show fewer than 250,000 clones, around four fifths seen once. The sequenced sample was peripheral blood. All receptors derive from a woman between 65 and 79 years old with acute or convalescent COVID-19. CDR3s include the opening cysteine and the closing phenylalanine or tryptophan. Each record gives: CDR3 DNA, CDR3 protein, J gene, D gene, clone size, V gene. The D gene is left open where the match is weak. Not all rows give a size; the values are once, few, many and, for expanded clones, a class.

TGTGCCAGCAGTCCAGGTGGTAGGTACGGTAATTCACCCCTCCACTTT CASSPGGRYGNSPLHF TRBJ1-6 . . TRBV28
TGCGCCAGCAGCTTGGGGCAGGGGGCGATATACACTGAAGCTTTCTTT CASSLGQGAIYTEAFF TRBJ1-1 TRBD1 . TRBV5-1
TGTGCCAGCAGTTCTGGACAGGGGGCCAGAGAGACCCAGTACTTC CASSSGQGARETQYF TRBJ2-5 TRBD1 . TRBV28
TGTGCCAGCAGCTCCGCAGGGGGCGTTTACGAGCAGTACTTC CASSSAGGVYEQYF TRBJ2-7 TRBD1 . TRBV5-5
TGTGCCAGCAGCACGACAGGGGACACTGAAGCTTTCTTT CASSTTGDTEAFF TRBJ1-1 TRBD1 . TRBV7-2
TGCGCCAGCAGCTTTACGTATGCGGGGCTGAACACTGAAGCTTTCTTT CASSFTYAGLNTEAFF TRBJ1-1 . . TRBV5-1
TGTGCCAGCAGCCCGGACAGTGAGGGGGGCTACACCTTC CASSPDSEGGYTF TRBJ1-2 . . TRBV3-1/TRBV3-2
TGCGCCAGCAGCCAAGAGGGACAGTTGTCTAACTATGGCTACACCTTC CASSQEGQLSNYGYTF TRBJ1-2 TRBD1 . TRBV4-1
TGTGCCAGCAGCATCCGGGACAAGGGGGCCGGGGAGCTGTTTTTT CASSIRDKGAGELFF TRBJ2-2 . . TRBV5-4
TGTGCCAGCAGCCAACCTACAGGAAACACTGAAGCTTTCTTT CASSQPTGNTEAFF TRBJ1-1 . . TRBV3-1/TRBV3-2
TGTGCCAGCAGCGTAGGAGGGGGCACCGGCGAGCAGTACTTC CASSVGGGTGEQYF TRBJ2-7 TRBD1 . TRBV9
TGTGCCAGCAGCATTGGACTAGCGGGGGGGGACCAAGAGACCCAGTACTTC CASSIGLAGGDQETQYF TRBJ2-5 TRBD2 once TRBV11-2
TGTGCCAGCAGCTTCGGATCGGGGGGGCCGGAGGAGACCCAGTACTTC CASSFGSGGPEETQYF TRBJ2-5 TRBD2 . TRBV7-9
TGTGCCAGCAGCTCGAAGTCCGGGACAGGGGAGACCCAGTACTTC CASSSKSGTGETQYF TRBJ2-5 TRBD1 . TRBV5-8
TGTGCCAGCAGAGAGACAGGGGGCCCCATTCAGTACTTC CASRETGGPIQYF TRBJ2-4 TRBD1 . TRBV14
TGCGCCAGCAGCTTGGAGCCGGGACAGGGGTCCTACGAGCAGTACTTC CASSLEPGQGSYEQYF TRBJ2-7 TRBD1 . TRBV5-1
TGTGCCAGCGGTAGATTACAGGGCACTGAAGCTTTCTTT CASGRLQGTEAFF TRBJ1-1 . once TRBV28
TGTGCCAGCACAAGGGACAGGGTCCCCAATGAGCAGTTCTTC CASTRDRVPNEQFF TRBJ2-1 TRBD1 . TRBV2